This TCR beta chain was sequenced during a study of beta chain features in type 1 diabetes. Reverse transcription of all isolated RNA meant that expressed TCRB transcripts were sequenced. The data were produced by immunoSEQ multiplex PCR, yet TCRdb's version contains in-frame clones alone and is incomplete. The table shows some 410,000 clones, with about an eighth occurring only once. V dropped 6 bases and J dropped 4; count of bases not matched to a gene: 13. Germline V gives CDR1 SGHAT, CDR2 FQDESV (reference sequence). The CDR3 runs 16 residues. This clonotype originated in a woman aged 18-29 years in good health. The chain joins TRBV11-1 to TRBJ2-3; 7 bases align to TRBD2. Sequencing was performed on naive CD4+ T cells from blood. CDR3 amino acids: CASRFGGGRSADTQYF. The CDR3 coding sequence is TGTGCCAGCAGGTTTGGCGGGGGAAGGAGCGCAGATACGCAGTATTTT.